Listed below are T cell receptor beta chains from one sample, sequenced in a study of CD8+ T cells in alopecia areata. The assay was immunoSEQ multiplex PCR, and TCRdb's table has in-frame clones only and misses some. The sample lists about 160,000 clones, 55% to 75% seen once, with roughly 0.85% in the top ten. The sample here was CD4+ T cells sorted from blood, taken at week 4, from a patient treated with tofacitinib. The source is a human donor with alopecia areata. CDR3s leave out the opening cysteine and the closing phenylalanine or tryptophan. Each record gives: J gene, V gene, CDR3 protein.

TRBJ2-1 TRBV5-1 ASSPLTSGGSNEQF
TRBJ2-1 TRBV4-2 ASSQEPHRDEQF
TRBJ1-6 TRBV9 ASSPQSYSNSPLH
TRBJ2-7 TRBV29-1 SVRGKGTYEQY
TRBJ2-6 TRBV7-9 ASSRTLSGANVLT
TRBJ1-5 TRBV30 AWSVTVAIKPQH
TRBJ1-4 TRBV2 ASRPDRTNEKLF
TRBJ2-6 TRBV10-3 AISDRGAGIGANVLT
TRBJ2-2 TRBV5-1 ASSSRTVPGELF
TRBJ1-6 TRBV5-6 ASSLFGPGSPLH
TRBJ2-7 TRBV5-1 ASSLDRATYEQY
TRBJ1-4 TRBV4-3 ASSQDYRANEKLF
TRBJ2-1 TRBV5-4 ASSLVMGATLYNEQF
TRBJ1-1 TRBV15 ATSRRTGTQAF
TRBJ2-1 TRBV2 ASSPRRGAVGNEQF
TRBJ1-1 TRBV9 ASSAWDRGVGVNTEAF
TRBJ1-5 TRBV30 AWTGVIGQPQH
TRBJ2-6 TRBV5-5 ASSFWGRRLSGANVLT
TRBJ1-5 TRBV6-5 ASSESTVNQPQH
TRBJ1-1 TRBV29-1 SADGTGGVNTEAF
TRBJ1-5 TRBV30 AWSVLGGQPQH
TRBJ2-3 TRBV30 ASRVFKDTQY
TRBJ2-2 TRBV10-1 ASSWSNTGELF
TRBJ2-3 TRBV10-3 AIKDINWDTQY
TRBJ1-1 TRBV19 ASSISIGGTEAF
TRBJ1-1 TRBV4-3 ASSQGLLQNTEAF
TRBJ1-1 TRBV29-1 SVVGQGKAF
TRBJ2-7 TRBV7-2 ASSLSGSATYEQY
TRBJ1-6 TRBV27 ASSPGLSLNSPLH
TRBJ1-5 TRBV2 ASRLGTGGNQPQH
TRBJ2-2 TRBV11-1 ASSFNTGELF
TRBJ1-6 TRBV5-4 ASSLVDGNNSPLH
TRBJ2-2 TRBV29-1 SAPTAGGELF
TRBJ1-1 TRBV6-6 ASSDGTSNTEAF
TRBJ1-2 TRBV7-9 ATRDRLT
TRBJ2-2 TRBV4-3 ASSQDGITGELF
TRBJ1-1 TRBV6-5 ASSSPSTEAF
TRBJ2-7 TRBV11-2 ASSQGQGTYEQY
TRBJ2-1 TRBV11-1 ASTPVGTTSRGQF
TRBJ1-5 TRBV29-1 SAETGAPGQPQH
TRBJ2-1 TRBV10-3 ASRTGKVDEQF
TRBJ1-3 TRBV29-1 SAEGVLRNTIY
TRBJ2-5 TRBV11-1 ASSLSPSGLETQY
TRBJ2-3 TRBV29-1 SVGGPGQGLDTQY
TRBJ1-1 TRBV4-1 ASSQDTGYNTEAF
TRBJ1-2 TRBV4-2 ASSQEQGESYT
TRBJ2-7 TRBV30 AWSVPGTGSYEQY
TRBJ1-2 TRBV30 AWSVRQGTGGYT
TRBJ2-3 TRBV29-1 SVQSSQGVTQY
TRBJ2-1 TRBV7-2 ASTGRRNEQF
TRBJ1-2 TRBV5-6 ASRMQDHYYGYT
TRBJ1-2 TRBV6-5 ASTLDLNSGYT
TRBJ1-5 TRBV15 ATTRDRGNQPQH
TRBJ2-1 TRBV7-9 ASSLGEGDEQF
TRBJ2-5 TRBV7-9 ASSLLGETQY
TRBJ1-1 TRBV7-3 AVSPGSTEAF
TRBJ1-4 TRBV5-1 ASSLDRGEKLF
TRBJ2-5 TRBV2 ASSEDTQETQY